This TCR beta chain came from a study of T-cell reconstitution after alpha-beta-depleted transplantation in children. Library preparation (for TCRbeta) was performed with unique molecular identifiers. MiXCR, run by TCRdb on the PCR reads, gives a single entry per CDR3 protein. Among 70,000 to 95,000 distinct CDR3 sequences listed, 12% were seen once. The ends lost 5 bases at V and 3 bases at J; junction bases unmatched: 12. This CDR3 is 17 amino acids long. At least ten counts were recorded for this clonotype. This TCR was recovered from a human donor who donated a stem cell graft to a child with inherited bone marrow failure. This specimen consisted of PBMCs from the stem cell graft donor, obtained from the stem cell graft. The chain carries TRBV12-3 or TRBV12-4 and TRBJ2-3; 9 bases map to TRBD2. The CDR3 is CASSPLFGGRVTDTQYF. CDR3 in DNA: TGTGCCAGCAGTCCCTTGTTTGGCGGGAGGGTTACAGATACGCAGTATTTT.